This TCR beta chain was captured in a study of T-cell memory formation after mild COVID-19 (dated by TCRdb to the early 2020s). Describing the broader study: TCR sequence clusters from the two donors were found to be largely donor specific. T-cell clones expanding and contracting after mild COVID-19 in two donors were tracked by longitudinal TCRalpha and TCRbeta repertoire sequencing. Two young, previously healthy adult volunteers, one female and one male, were included in the cohort. Study-wide conclusions, independent of this receptor: Contracting CD4+ clones were located mainly in the CM and EM memory subsets, whereas CD8+ clones were found to be enriched in EMRA. From day 15 to 85, contracting clones showed balanced CD4/CD8 phenotypes, whereas a second wave of clones that expanded from day 15 to 37 leaned towards CD4+. Some responding clones were found in pre-infection memory, which suggests that pre-existing cross-reactive memory T cells took part in the SARS-CoV-2 response. The second-wave clones that peaked on day 37 were not confirmed to be SARS-CoV-2 specific. The study included only a couple of mild cases, and larger cohorts that include severe cases with pre-infection samples were judged to be necessary.

Trimming removed 0 bases from V and 8 bases from J, leaving 14 bases between the germline ends. There are 14 amino acids in the CDR3, from cysteine to phenylalanine inclusive. Only CDR3 DNA remains: 42 bases, in frame from the first base. CDR1 SGHTS and CDR2 YDEGEE are derived from the germline V gene. Sequencing was carried out with an Illumina NovaSeq 6000. TCRalpha and TCRbeta cDNA libraries were constructed by 5'RACE with constant-segment primers, with sample barcodes and unique molecular identifiers being introduced. RNA was extracted from every sample with Trizol reagent. Amplification of the libraries took two PCR steps, and the second step added a second sample barcode plus Illumina TruSeq adapters. Sequencing of libraries was performed on an Illumina NovaSeq with 2 x 150 bp paired-end reads. On the study's bioinformatics: Reads were demultiplexed and collapsed into UMI-guided consensus sequences with migec v1.2.7. Using mixcr v2.1.11, UMI consensuses were aligned to TRA and TRB V and J templates and then assembled into clonotypes. A clonotype was counted as expanded or contracted only if both edgeR and NoisET called the change significant, with noise models trained on biological replicates. For edgeR calls, the cutoffs were a false discovery rate-adjusted p below 0.01 and a log2 fold-change threshold of 1. PCA with hierarchical clustering of max-normalized trajectories of the 1000 most abundant clonotypes was used as exploratory dynamics analysis. Separately sequenced CD4+ and CD8+ repertoires were used to assign a CD4 or CD8 phenotype to each responding clone. Starting from the raw public reads, TCRdb applied fastp trimming at Q25, assembled clones with MiXCR and retained in-frame beta chains. Entries are consolidated by CDR3 protein sequence, retaining the most common genes and DNA. The V and J calls come from TCRdb's annotation, not from the publication. The sample table records around 200,000 distinct CDR3 sequences; roughly a tenth of these occur just once. The ten largest clones take up approximately 2.8% of the sample.

This clonotype came up a few times. Its antigen has not been determined. No much larger clone is present one base from it, and per-base qualities are unavailable. Ficoll-Paque density gradient centrifugation was the method used to isolate PBMCs. The rearrangement combines TRBV5-8 with TRBJ1-1; the D segment could be TRBD1, given 5 matching bases. Sequencing was performed on PBMCs or a T cell subset sorted from them (not recorded which). The origin of this receptor is a man younger than 35 who had mild COVID-19 (a few samples of this study predate the infection). The sample titles of this study are shuffled in the database, so cell type and time point are left out; the donor was told from shared clones. The DNA is TGTGCCAGCAGCTTGGGGCCTGGGGGACTAGAAGCTTTCTTT. The resulting protein is CASSLGPGGLEAFF.